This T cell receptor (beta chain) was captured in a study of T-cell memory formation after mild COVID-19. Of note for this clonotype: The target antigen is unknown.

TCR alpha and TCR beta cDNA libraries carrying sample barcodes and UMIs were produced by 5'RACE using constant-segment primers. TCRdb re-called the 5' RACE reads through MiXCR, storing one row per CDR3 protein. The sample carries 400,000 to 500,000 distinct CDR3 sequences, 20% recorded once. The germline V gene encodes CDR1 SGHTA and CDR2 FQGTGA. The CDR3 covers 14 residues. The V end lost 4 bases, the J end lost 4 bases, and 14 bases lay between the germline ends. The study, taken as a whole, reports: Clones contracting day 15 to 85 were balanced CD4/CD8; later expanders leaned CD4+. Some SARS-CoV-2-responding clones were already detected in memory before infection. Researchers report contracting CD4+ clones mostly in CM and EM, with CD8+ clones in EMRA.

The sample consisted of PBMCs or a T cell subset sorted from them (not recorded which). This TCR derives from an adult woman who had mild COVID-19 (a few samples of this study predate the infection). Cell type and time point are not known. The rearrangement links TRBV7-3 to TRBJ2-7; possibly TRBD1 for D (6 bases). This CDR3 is CASSSRGPGYEQYF. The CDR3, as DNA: TGTGCCAGCAGCTCCAGGGGTCCTGGTTACGAGCAGTACTTC.